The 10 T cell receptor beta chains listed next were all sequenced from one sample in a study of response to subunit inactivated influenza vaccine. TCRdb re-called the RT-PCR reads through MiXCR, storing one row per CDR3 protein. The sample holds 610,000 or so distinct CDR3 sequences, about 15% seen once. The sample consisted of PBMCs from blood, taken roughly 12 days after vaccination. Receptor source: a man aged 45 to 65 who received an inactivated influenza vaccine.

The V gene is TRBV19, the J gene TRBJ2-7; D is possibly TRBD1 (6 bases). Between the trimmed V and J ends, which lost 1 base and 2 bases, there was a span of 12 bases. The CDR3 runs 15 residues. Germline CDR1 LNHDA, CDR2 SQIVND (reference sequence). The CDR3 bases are TGTGCCAGTAGTATAGCGGCAGGGGAAGCCTACGAGCAGTACTTC. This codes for CASSIAAGEAYEQYF.

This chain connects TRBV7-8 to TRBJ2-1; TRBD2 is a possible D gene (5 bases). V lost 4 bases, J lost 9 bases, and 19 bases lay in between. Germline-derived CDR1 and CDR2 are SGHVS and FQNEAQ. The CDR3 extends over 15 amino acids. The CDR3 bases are TGTGCCAGCAGCTCCCACCCTAGCACGTTTGCTGAGCAGTTCTTC. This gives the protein CASSSHPSTFAEQFF.

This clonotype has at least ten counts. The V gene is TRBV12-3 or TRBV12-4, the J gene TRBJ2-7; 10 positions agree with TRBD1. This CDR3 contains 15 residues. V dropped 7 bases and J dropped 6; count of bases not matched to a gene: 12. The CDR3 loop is CASTSFVDRGTEQYF. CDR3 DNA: TGTGCCAGCACTTCCTTTGTGGACAGGGGGACCGAGCAGTACTTC.

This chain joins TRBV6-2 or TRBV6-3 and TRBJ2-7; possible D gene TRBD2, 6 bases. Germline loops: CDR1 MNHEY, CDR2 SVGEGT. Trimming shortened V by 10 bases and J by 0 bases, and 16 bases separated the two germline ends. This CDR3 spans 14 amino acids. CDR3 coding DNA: TGTGCCACCACTGTCCGGGGGAGCTCCTACGAGCAGTACTTC. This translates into CATTVRGSSYEQYF.

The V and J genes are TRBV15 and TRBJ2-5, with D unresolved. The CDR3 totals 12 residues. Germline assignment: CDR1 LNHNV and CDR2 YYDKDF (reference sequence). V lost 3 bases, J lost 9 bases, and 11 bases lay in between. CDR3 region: CATSSAAAAQYF. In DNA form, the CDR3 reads TGTGCCACCAGCAGTGCTGCGGCTGCCCAGTACTTC.

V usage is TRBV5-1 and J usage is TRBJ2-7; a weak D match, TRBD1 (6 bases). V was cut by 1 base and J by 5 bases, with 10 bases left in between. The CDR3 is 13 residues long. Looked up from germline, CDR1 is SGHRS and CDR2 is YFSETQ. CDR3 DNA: TGCGCCAGCAGCTTGCACAGGGACCACGAGCAGTACTTC. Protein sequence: CASSLHRDHEQYF.

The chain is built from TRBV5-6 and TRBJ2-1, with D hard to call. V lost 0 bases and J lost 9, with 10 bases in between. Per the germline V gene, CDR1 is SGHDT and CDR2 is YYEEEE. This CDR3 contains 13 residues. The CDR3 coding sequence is TGTGCCAGCAGCTTGGGCAGTTACGGTGAGCAGTTCTTC. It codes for CASSLGSYGEQFF.

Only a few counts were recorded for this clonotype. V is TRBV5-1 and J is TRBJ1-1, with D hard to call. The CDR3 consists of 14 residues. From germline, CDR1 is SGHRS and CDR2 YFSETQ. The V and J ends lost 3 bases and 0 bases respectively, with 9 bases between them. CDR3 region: CASSSNILNTEAFF. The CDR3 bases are TGCGCCAGCAGCTCTAACATATTGAACACTGAAGCTTTCTTT.

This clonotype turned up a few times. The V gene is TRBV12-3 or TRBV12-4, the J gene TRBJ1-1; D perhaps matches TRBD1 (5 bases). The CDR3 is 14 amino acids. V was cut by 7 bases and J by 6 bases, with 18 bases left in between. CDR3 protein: CASTRYGGDAEAFF. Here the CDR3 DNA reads TGTGCCAGCACCCGGTACGGGGGGGACGCTGAAGCTTTCTTT.

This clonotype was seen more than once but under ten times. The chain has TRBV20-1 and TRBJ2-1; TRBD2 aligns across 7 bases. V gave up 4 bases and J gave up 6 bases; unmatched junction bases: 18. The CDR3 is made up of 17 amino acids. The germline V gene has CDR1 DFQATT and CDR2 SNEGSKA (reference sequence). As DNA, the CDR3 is TGCAGTGCTAACGTCGGTCTGGCGGGGGTGGGGACCAATGAGCAGTTCTTC. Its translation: CSANVGLAGVGTNEQFF.